Shown below are 3 T cell receptor beta chains from a single sample sequenced in a study of blood T cell repertoires in COVID-19. Repertoires were generated with immunoSEQ multiplex PCR, while TCRdb's copy carries only in-frame clones and drops some. The sample yields about 230,000 clones, 83% seen once. What was sequenced was peripheral blood. Every receptor here comes from a woman aged 45 to 65 with acute or convalescent COVID-19.

The V call is TRBV5-8, the J call TRBJ1-2; D might be TRBD1 (6 bases). CDR1 SGHTS and CDR2 YDEGEE come from the germline V gene. This CDR3 is 17 amino acids long. Trimming took 4 bases from V and 3 from J, leaving 22 bases between them. CDR3 sequence: CASSPAWGTGLDYGYTF. CDR3 DNA: TGTGCCAGCAGCCCCGCCTGGGGCACAGGGTTGGACTATGGCTACACCTTC.

V is TRBV28 and J is TRBJ2-7; the match to TRBD1 covers 7 bases. Germline values: CDR1 MDHEN, CDR2 SYDVKM. The CDR3 runs to 14 residues. Trimming cost V 5 bases and J 2 bases; bases outside gene matches: 6. The CDR3, as DNA: TGTGCCAGCAGTCGGGACAGTCCTACCTACGAGCAGTACTTC. This gives the protein CASSRDSPTYEQYF.

This sequence joins TRBV28 and TRBJ1-2; no clear D. The CDR3 sequence is 17 residues long. Germline V gene data show CDR1 as MDHEN and CDR2 as SYDVKM. V was cut by 2 bases and J by 3 bases, with 19 bases left in between. The CDR3 DNA follows: TGTGCCAGCAGTTTAATTCGCTGGCAGGATGTAGACTATGGCTACACCTTC. As protein: CASSLIRWQDVDYGYTF.